This T cell receptor (beta chain) stems from a study of T cells expressing NK-cell markers. CDR1 and CDR2 (germline): SGHDN, FVKESK. The CDR3 extends over 15 amino acids. From the 5' RACE reads, TCRdb lists one entry per CDR3 protein and no DNA. The table for this sample gives 550,000 to 600,000 distinct CDR3 sequences. Specimen: blood T cells: a sorted CD56 or NKG2C T cell subset, CD4+ or CD8+ T cells, or bulk PBMC T cells (not recorded which). The chain has TRBV14 and TRBJ2-6; absent DNA, TCRdb's TRBD1 call cannot be checked. The clonotype was recovered from a man aged 18 to 30 in good health. The CDR3: CASSQEGVGANVLTF.